This T cell receptor beta chain derives from a study of blood T cell repertoires in COVID-19. Study overall: Sites in the United States, Italy and Spain provided acute and convalescent COVID-19 samples.

This clone has a single count. TCRdb's copy holds only in-frame clones and misses some; the assay was immunoSEQ multiplex PCR. The sample has fewer than 200,000 clones, 60% to 80% seen once. Germline V lookup: CDR1 LGHDT, CDR2 YNNKEL (reference sequence). The CDR3 is 16 amino acids. Trimming removed 0 bases from V and 3 bases from J; junction bases left unmatched: 5. Input material: peripheral blood. J is TRBJ2-7 and V is TRBV3-1 (or the pseudogene TRBV3-2); 10 nucleotides align to TRBD1. The source is a woman aged 65 to 85 with acute or convalescent COVID-19. In nucleotides, the CDR3 is TGTGCCAGCAGCCAAGATCTGACAGGGGGCGACTACGAGCAGTACTTC. Encoded protein: CASSQDLTGGDYEQYF.